This T cell receptor (beta chain) appears in the sequencing data of a study of response to subunit inactivated influenza vaccine. Germline V lookup: CDR1 MNHEY, CDR2 SVGEGT. Trimming took off 0 bases at V and 6 bases at J, with 6 bases between the two ends. The CDR3 is 13 amino acids. TCRdb re-derived calls from the RT-PCR reads in MiXCR, one entry per CDR3 protein. The data hold hundreds of thousands of distinct CDR3 sequences, with about 18% observed a single time. This clonotype occurred a few times. The source of this sequence is a man in his fifties or sixties who received an inactivated influenza vaccine. The chain carries TRBV6-2 or TRBV6-3 and TRBJ2-1; a possible D gene is TRBD2 (5 bases). The source was PBMCs from blood, collected more than 4 days after vaccination. CDR3 nucleotide sequence: TGTGCCAGCAGTTACTCGGGGAGCAATGAGCAGTTCTTC. It translates to CASSYSGSNEQFF.